The clone carrying this TCR beta chain was picked up many times. Researchers made TCR beta libraries by using iRepertoire HTBI primers and running Arm-PCR on CDR3 regions. MiXCR was run by TCRdb on the multiplex PCR reads, yielding one entry per CDR3 protein. The sample has approximately 300,000 distinct CDR3 sequences, roughly 18% seen once. This sample's time point: newly diagnosed GD, antithyroid drugs for less than 3 months. From PBMCs, RNA was extracted and then used to make the TCR library. This sample is part of a study of regulatory T cells in long-lasting Graves disease. The CDR3 runs 15 residues. Trimming took off 3 bases at V and 1 base at J, with 12 bases between the two ends.

The receptor was isolated from a female donor with Graves disease. This chain uses TRBV12-3 or TRBV12-4 with TRBJ1-1, with unresolved D. The sample consisted of peripheral blood mononuclear cells (PBMCs), taken at new diagnosis, from a patient treated with antithyroid drugs. For the CDR3, the DNA is TGTGCCAGCAGTTTCGATTTGGACCAGAACACTGAAGCTTTCTTT. It specifies CASSFDLDQNTEAFF.